Presented here are 11 T cell receptor beta chains from one specimen sequenced in a study of neurological immune-mediated disorders. Via MiXCR, TCRdb re-called the 5' RACE reads, giving one row per CDR3 protein. In the table there are about 89,000 distinct CDR3 sequences, just over 2.5% of which are singletons. Material for sequencing was PBMCs. The receptors originated from a woman younger than 45 with multiple sclerosis.

This clonotype was seen at least ten times. V gene TRBV5-1 combines with J gene TRBJ2-1, with D unclear. This CDR3 comprises 12 residues. The V gene lost 8 bases and the J gene lost 13 bases, with 19 bases spanning the gap. Germline CDR1 reads SGHRS; CDR2 reads YFSETQ. CDR3 sequence: CASPPTAAHQFF. The CDR3 bases are TGCGCCAGTCCACCGACGGCCGCGCATCAGTTCTTC.

Many counts were recorded for this clonotype. The chain has TRBV4-3 and TRBJ1-2; D unclear. The V and J ends lost 0 bases and 8 bases respectively, with 13 bases between them. The CDR3 has 14 residues. The germline V gene has CDR1 LGHNA and CDR2 YSLEER. CDR3 nucleotides: TGCGCCAGCAGCCAAGATGGCCTAATGAAGGGCTACACCTTC. This encodes CASSQDGLMKGYTF.

This clonotype was counted at least ten times. The V gene is TRBV27, the J gene TRBJ2-7; the match to TRBD1 covers 7 bases. Losses at the gene ends were 8 bases for V and 3 bases for J; bases not matched to a gene: 13. The CDR3 runs to 15 residues. Germline values: CDR1 MNHEY, CDR2 SMNVEV (reference sequence). The CDR3 DNA reads as TGTGCCAGCGGGAAGAAAGGGGGCGAGGTCTACGAGCAGTACTTC. This codes for CASGKKGGEVYEQYF.

This clonotype has a count of ten or more. This sequence joins TRBV5-1 and TRBJ2-1; 12 bases line up with TRBD2. The V and J ends lost 4 bases and 8 bases, in that order; junction bases with no gene match: 7. Germline loops: CDR1 SGHRS, CDR2 YFSETQ. The CDR3 is made up of 15 amino acids. The CDR3 DNA follows: TGCGCCAGCAGCATAGGACTAGCGGGACCCGATGAGCAGTTCTTC. Translating it yields CASSIGLAGPDEQFF.

This clonotype was counted at least ten times. The chain carries TRBV7-2 and TRBJ2-7, with 10 nucleotides matching TRBD2. Germline V gives CDR1 SGHTA, CDR2 FQGNSA. There are 16 residues in the CDR3. V lost 5 bases and J lost 6; bases outside the gene matches: 13. In nucleotides, the CDR3 is TGTGCCAGCAGCCGCGTTTCTCGAGCGGGAGGGGGCGAGCAGTACTTC. This translates into CASSRVSRAGGGEQYF.

This clonotype was detected ten times or more. The chain uses TRBV9 and TRBJ1-6; weak D call: TRBD1 (5 bases). Germline-derived CDR1 and CDR2 are SGDLS and YYNGEE. This CDR3 region has 14 residues. Trimming cost V 3 bases and J 6 bases, with 10 bases left between them. The CDR3 protein is CASSADMSNSPLHF. The DNA for the CDR3 is TGTGCCAGCAGCGCGGACATGTCTAATTCACCCCTCCACTTT.

At least ten counts were recorded for this clonotype. V and J are TRBV5-1 and TRBJ2-7; either TRBD1 or TRBD2 may fit D (5 bases each). Per the germline V gene, CDR1 is SGHRS and CDR2 is YFSETQ. V dropped 0 bases and J dropped 10 bases, with 11 bases sitting between them. The CDR3 is 12 amino acids. CDR3 amino acids: CASSLETGPQYF. The CDR3 nucleotides are TGCGCCAGCAGCTTGGAAACGGGACCACAGTACTTC.

This clonotype was counted at least ten times. The chain couples TRBV5-1 to TRBJ1-1; D is unresolved. Trimming took 0 bases from V and 5 from J, leaving 11 bases between them. The CDR3 length is 14 residues. Germline V gives CDR1 SGHRS, CDR2 YFSETQ. CDR3 in amino acids: CASSLAGFRTEAFF. The DNA for the CDR3 is TGCGCCAGCAGCTTGGCTGGCTTTCGGACTGAAGCTTTCTTT.

This clonotype was counted between two and nine times. The rearrangement links TRBV5-1 to TRBJ2-1, with D perhaps given as TRBD1 or TRBD2 (5 bases each). CDR3 length: 17 residues. Germline V gene lookup returns CDR1 SGHRS and CDR2 YFSETQ. Trimming stripped 4 bases from V and 4 bases from J, with 21 bases between. The CDR3 sequence is CASSRGQRMGNYNEQFF. The CDR3 DNA is TGCGCCAGCAGCCGGGGCCAACGTATGGGAAATTACAATGAGCAGTTCTTC.

This clonotype appeared many times. This chain connects TRBV30 to TRBJ1-5; D gene ambiguous. The CDR3 contains 14 residues. With 0 bases removed from V and 0 bases from J, the gap between germline ends came to 6 bases. In germline, CDR1 is GTSNPN, CDR2 SVGIG (reference sequence). The CDR3 DNA is TGTGCCTGGAGTGTACTTAGTAGCAATCAGCCCCAGCATTTT. As protein: CAWSVLSSNQPQHF.

Many counts were recorded for this clonotype. This chain links TRBV18 with TRBJ1-2; 7 nucleotides match TRBD1. This CDR3 has 17 amino acids. Germline V gene sequence: CDR1 KGHSH, CDR2 LQKENI. J lost 2 bases, V lost 3 bases, and 12 bases had no gene match. The CDR3 spells CASSPQRPGQRNYGYTF. The CDR3 DNA follows: TGTGCCAGCTCACCCCAAAGGCCGGGACAGCGAAACTATGGCTACACCTTC.